These 30 T cell receptor beta chains originate from one sample sequenced in a study of neurological immune-mediated disorders. The time point is: longitudinal time-point 1 (baseline). From the 5' RACE reads, TCRdb called clonotypes with MiXCR, one entry per CDR3 protein. In the table there are around 60,000 distinct CDR3 sequences, roughly a tenth of which are singletons. Source material: PBMCs. The receptor source for this set is a male donor with HTLV-1-associated myelopathy (HAM/TSP).

At least ten counts were recorded for this clonotype. The rearrangement joins TRBV20-1 to TRBJ1-6, with TRBD1 as a possible D gene (5 bases). Deletions cut 6 bases from V and 14 bases from J, with 17 bases between. The germline gives CDR1 DFQATT, CDR2 SNEGSKA (reference sequence). The CDR3 length is 12 residues. CDR3 in DNA: TGCAGTGCCTCGGTGGCCCGGGGGTCCCTCCACTTT. Residues: CSASVARGSLHF.

This clonotype was detected a few times. This chain connects TRBV20-1 to TRBJ1-1; D perhaps matches TRBD1 (5 bases). V lost 6 bases and J lost 4, with 9 bases in between. Per germline, CDR1 DFQATT and CDR2 SNEGSKA (reference sequence). This CDR3 is built from 11 residues. The CDR3, as DNA: TGCAGTGCGCGACAGCCCACTGAAGCTTTCTTT. It codes for CSARQPTEAFF.

Many counts were recorded for this clonotype. This sequence joins TRBV5-5 and TRBJ1-5; 10 bases are a match to TRBD1. CDR3 size: 16 residues. V dropped 4 bases and J dropped 4; count of bases not matched to a gene: 8. Germline CDR1 SGHKS, CDR2 YYEKEE (reference sequence). CDR3 coding DNA: TGTGCCAGCAGCCGAAGGACAGGGGGAGAGAATCAGCCCCAGCATTTT. Translating gives CASSRRTGGENQPQHF.

This clonotype was recorded many times. The chain joins TRBV20-1 to TRBJ2-5; tentatively, D is TRBD2 (5 bases). The CDR3 is made up of 12 amino acids. Germline loops: CDR1 DFQATT, CDR2 SNEGSKA (reference sequence). V gave up 6 bases and J gave up 5 bases, with 13 bases separating them. CDR3 nucleotides: TGCAGTGCCCGGGGTGGTCTGGAGACCCAGTACTTC. Its protein product is CSARGGLETQYF.

This clonotype has at least ten counts. The rearrangement uses TRBV7-9 and TRBJ1-5; D possibly corresponds to TRBD1 (5 bases). V lost 2 bases to trimming and J lost 5 bases, with 10 bases between them. Germline lookup yields CDR1 SEHNR and CDR2 FQNEAQ (reference sequence). The CDR3 loop spans 14 amino acids. The chain's CDR3 is CASSLIGGDQPQHF. In DNA form, the CDR3 reads TGTGCCAGCAGCTTAATCGGAGGGGATCAGCCCCAGCATTTT.

By share, this clonotype counts as medium-sized. The V call is TRBV7-8, the J call TRBJ1-5; D not certain. Germline V CDR1 and CDR2: SGHVS, FQNEAQ. CDR3 size: 16 residues. The V end lost 0 bases, the J end lost 7 bases, and 16 bases lay between the germline ends. The CDR3 coding sequence is TGTGCCAGCAGCTTAGCGGGTGGAGGAGTGGGGCAGCCCCAGCATTTT. Translated, it gives CASSLAGGGVGQPQHF.

This clonotype has ten or more counts. The chain links TRBV20-1 to TRBJ2-5; D may match TRBD1 or TRBD2 (6 bases each). Germline V gives CDR1 DFQATT, CDR2 SNEGSKA (reference sequence). The CDR3 covers 18 residues. The V and J ends lost 1 base and 5 bases respectively, with 26 bases between them. CDR3 residues: CSARGSSGTGRIAETQYF. CDR3 in DNA: TGCAGTGCTAGAGGAAGTTCGGGAACAGGGAGGATAGCGGAGACCCAGTACTTC.

This clonotype was detected ten times or more. V gene TRBV5-1 combines with J gene TRBJ1-3; TRBD1 might be the D (5 bases). This CDR3 has 15 amino acids. V lost 0 bases and J 4 bases, leaving 11 bases between the germline ends. The germline V gene has CDR1 SGHRS and CDR2 YFSETQ. The CDR3 nucleotides are TGCGCCAGCAGCTTGGAGGCAGGGCGCGGAAACACCATATATTTT. Encoded protein: CASSLEAGRGNTIYF.

Many counts were recorded for this clonotype. V gene TRBV5-1 combines with J gene TRBJ2-5; possibly TRBD2 for D (5 bases). The CDR3 is 12 residues long. Germline V gene data show CDR1 as SGHRS and CDR2 as YFSETQ. The V end was cut by 5 bases, the J end by 5 bases, with 10 bases between. The CDR3 DNA sequence: TGCGCCAGCAGGGCCACGGGGGAGACCCAGTACTTC. Residues: CASRATGETQYF.

This clonotype was detected a few times. V usage is TRBV30 and J usage is TRBJ1-4, with no clear D. The CDR3 consists of 13 residues. Per the germline V gene, CDR1 is GTSNPN and CDR2 is SVGIG (reference sequence). V shed 1 base and J shed 7 bases, with 10 bases lying between them. For the CDR3, the DNA is TGTGCCTGGAGTGGAGTTATTCGTGAAAAACTGTTTTTT. Amino acid sequence: CAWSGVIREKLFF.

This clonotype was counted many times. The chain has TRBV7-2 and TRBJ1-2; TRBD1 aligns across 8 bases. V trimming: 1 base; J trimming: 5 bases; junction bases outside the gene matches: 3. The CDR3 has 14 amino acids. The germline V gene has CDR1 SGHTA and CDR2 FQGNSA. This chain's CDR3 is CASSLGQGQYGYTF. The CDR3 coding sequence is TGTGCCAGCAGCTTAGGACAGGGGCAATATGGCTACACCTTC.

The genes are TRBV13 and TRBJ2-7; the D gene is possibly TRBD1 (6 bases). In germline, CDR1 is PRHDT, CDR2 FYEKMQ (reference sequence). This CDR3 is 13 amino acids long. The CDR3 region is CAISPVGGYEQYF. The CDR3 DNA is TGTGCTATCAGCCCCGTAGGGGGCTACGAGCAGTACTTC.

This clonotype was detected many times. As DNA, the CDR3 is TGCGCCAGCAGCCCCCCGAAGGGAAGAGAAGAGACCCAGTACTTC. This codes for CASSPPKGREETQYF. V and J are TRBV4-1 and TRBJ2-5; D gene ambiguous. V was pared by 4 bases and J by 3 bases, with 15 bases between. This CDR3 region has 15 residues. Germline V lookup: CDR1 MGHRA, CDR2 YSYEKL.

The J gene is TRBJ2-1, the V gene TRBV29-1; no clear D gene. CDR1 SQVTM and CDR2 ANQGSEA come from the germline V gene. The V and J ends lost 4 bases and 2 bases respectively, with 9 bases between them. This CDR3 has 13 amino acids. CDR3 protein: CSVGADTYNEQFF. The CDR3 DNA follows: TGCAGCGTTGGGGCAGACACCTACAATGAGCAGTTCTTC.

This clonotype qualifies as medium-sized. The gene calls are TRBV28 and TRBJ2-5; TRBD1 agrees at 7 bases. V lost 4 bases and J lost 2; bases outside the gene matches: 7. The CDR3 runs to 15 residues. Per the germline V gene, CDR1 is MDHEN and CDR2 is SYDVKM. In DNA form, the CDR3 reads TGTGCCAGCAGTTGGGACGCAGGGGGTCAAGAGACCCAGTACTTC. This encodes CASSWDAGGQETQYF.

This clonotype was counted a few times. This sequence joins TRBV2 and TRBJ1-5; D gene uncertain. The CDR3 is 14 residues long. V was clipped by 4 bases and J by 0 bases, with 7 bases between them. Germline CDR1 is SNHLY and CDR2 is FYNNEI. The CDR3 spells CASSGTYSNQPQHF. The CDR3 nucleotides are TGTGCCAGCAGTGGGACTTATAGCAATCAGCCCCAGCATTTT.

This clonotype has a count of ten or more. The rearrangement uses TRBV10-3 and TRBJ2-7, with D unresolved. This CDR3 contains 13 residues. V was clipped by 2 bases and J by 5 bases, with 10 bases between them. In germline, CDR1 is ENHRY, CDR2 SYGVKD. The CDR3 sequence is CAISEEWYHEQYF. DNA for the CDR3: TGTGCCATCAGTGAGGAGTGGTACCACGAGCAGTACTTC.

The chain couples TRBV11-2 to TRBJ1-1, with a weak D call TRBD1 (6 bases). The CDR3 is 16 amino acids. Germline CDR1 SGHAT, CDR2 FQNNGV. Trimming took off 6 bases at V and 4 bases at J, with 21 bases between the two ends. The CDR3 spells CASSGVQGPRGTEAFF. CDR3 bases: TGTGCCAGCAGTGGAGTTCAGGGGCCTCGTGGCACTGAAGCTTTCTTT.

This clonotype has ten or more counts. V and J are TRBV6-1 and TRBJ1-6; D is undetermined. The V end lost 0 bases, the J end lost 7 bases, and 4 bases lay between the germline ends. This CDR3 is 13 amino acids long. Per the germline V gene, CDR1 is MNHNS and CDR2 is SASEGT. As DNA, the CDR3 is TGTGCCAGCAGTGAAGCGGTGAATTCACCCCTCCACTTT. This sequence encodes CASSEAVNSPLHF.

In this sample, this clonotype turned up a few times. The genes are TRBV20-1 and TRBJ1-1; D is ambiguous. Germline CDR1 is DFQATT and CDR2 is SNEGSKA (reference sequence). The V end was cut by 3 bases, the J end by 8 bases, with 7 bases between. This CDR3 has 10 residues. CDR3 sequence reads: CSASQAEAFF. The CDR3 region has the DNA TGCAGTGCTAGTCAGGCGGAAGCTTTCTTT.

This clonotype was seen many times. Relative to the germline gene, one junction end is altered; a read error may explain this. J is TRBJ2-1 and V is TRBV7-7; D is uncertain. Germline V lookup: CDR1 SSHAT, CDR2 FNYEAQ (reference sequence). The CDR3 covers 14 residues. The CDR3 DNA reads TGTGCTAGCAGCTTAGGCCAGACTGCGCCGGAGCAGTTCTTC. It yields the protein CASSLGQTAPEQFF.

This clonotype was seen many times. This chain uses TRBV20-1 with TRBJ2-2; D gene uncertain. The V gene lost 2 bases and the J gene lost 2 bases, with 6 bases spanning the gap. Per germline, CDR1 DFQATT and CDR2 SNEGSKA (reference sequence). The CDR3 extends over 13 amino acids. CDR3: CSARPANTGELFF. In nucleotides, the CDR3 is TGCAGTGCTAGACCAGCCAACACCGGGGAGCTGTTTTTT.

This clonotype was found many times. This sequence joins TRBV5-1 and TRBJ2-7, with a possible D match to TRBD2 (5 bases). Trimming removed 0 bases from V and 5 bases from J, with 12 bases in between. The V gene's germline CDR1 is SGHRS and CDR2 YFSETQ. The CDR3 runs to 14 residues. The CDR3 nucleotides read TGCGCCAGCAGCTTGGAGCCGGGGTTCGACGAGCAGTACTTC. Translation gives CASSLEPGFDEQYF.

This clonotype came up many times. The chain employs TRBV20-1 and TRBJ1-1; 8 bases agree with TRBD1. Germline-derived CDR1 and CDR2 are DFQATT and SNEGSKA (reference sequence). CDR3 size: 12 residues. V was pared by 2 bases and J by 5 bases, with 1 base of the junction left unmatched. The CDR3 here is CSARQGATEAFF. The CDR3 coding sequence is TGCAGTGCTAGACAGGGGGCTACTGAAGCTTTCTTT.

J is TRBJ1-2 and V is TRBV20-1; TRBD1 is a possible D gene (6 bases). The germline V and J ends were trimmed by 5 bases and 8 bases, with 21 bases remaining between them. This CDR3 is 14 amino acids long. Germline loops: CDR1 DFQATT, CDR2 SNEGSKA (reference sequence). This CDR3 is CSAELQGPGGGYTF. CDR3 nucleotides: TGCAGTGCTGAATTACAGGGCCCTGGGGGGGGCTACACCTTC.

The sample holds many counts of this clonotype. V gene TRBV20-1 combines with J gene TRBJ1-1; no clear D. Germline V CDR1 and CDR2: DFQATT, SNEGSKA (reference sequence). The CDR3 is 13 amino acids. V was clipped by 2 bases and J by 4 bases, with 11 bases between them. CDR3 residues: CSARRAWGTEAFF. CDR3 sequence (DNA): TGCAGTGCTAGAAGAGCCTGGGGCACTGAAGCTTTCTTT.

This clonotype was counted at least ten times. This rearrangement joins TRBV6-2 or TRBV6-3 to TRBJ2-7; D call uncertain. The CDR3 runs 13 residues. With 2 bases removed from V and 0 bases from J, the gap between germline ends came to 5 bases. Germline V gene sequence: CDR1 MNHEY, CDR2 SVGEGT. The CDR3 spells CASSYRSSYEQYF. The CDR3 DNA is TGTGCCAGCAGTTACAGGAGCTCCTACGAGCAGTACTTC.

Concerning this clonotype: The junction departs from the called germline gene at one end, perhaps through a read error. The chain employs TRBV29-1 and TRBJ2-1; 11 bases align to TRBD2. The germline CDR1 and CDR2 sequences are SQVTM and ANQGSEA. The CDR3 has 16 residues. The CDR3 DNA reads TGCATCTACATTAGCGGGGGGGCTGGGTCCTACAATGAGCAGTTCTTT. As protein: CIYISGGAGSYNEQFF.

This clonotype was observed at least ten times. This chain joins TRBV28 and TRBJ2-7, with D possibly matching TRBD1 (6 bases). From germline, CDR1 is MDHEN and CDR2 SYDVKM. Trimming took off 5 bases at V and 4 bases at J, with 18 bases between the two ends. This CDR3 has 15 amino acids. CDR3 sequence (DNA): TGTGCCAGCAGTGCCTCCTTGGACAGAGGATACGAGCAGTACTTC. This encodes CASSASLDRGYEQYF.

This clonotype has at least ten counts. The chain recombines TRBV11-3 with TRBJ2-5; D gene unclear. V lost 1 base to trimming and J lost 1 base, with 4 bases between them. There are 13 residues in the CDR3. CDR1 and CDR2 (germline): SGHNT, YENEEA. For the CDR3, the DNA is TGTGCCAGCAGCTTAGCCCCCCAAGAGACCCAGTACTTC. Translating it yields CASSLAPQETQYF.